This T cell receptor (beta chain) was retrieved from a study of neurological immune-mediated disorders. Study at large: Multiple sclerosis patients numbering approximately 35 comprised some 31 relapsing-remitting and 3 secondary progressive patients.

This clonotype was detected many times. Its target is unknown. Time point reported: longitudinal time-point 3. The unsorted libraries had their origin in 2 million PBMCs stored at -80 C. Study-wide results and limits: Grouping of repertoires by phylogeny put those of 18 of 34 multiple sclerosis patients into a single related-CDR3 cluster, a possible signature. The greatest TCR clonal expansion occurred in HTLV-1-associated myelopathy and the least in multiple sclerosis, which fell below healthy controls.

Per germline, CDR1 SGHRS and CDR2 YFSETQ. The CDR3 covers 16 residues. The ends lost 4 bases at V and 4 bases at J; junction bases unmatched: 12. TCRdb re-analysed the 5' RACE reads in MiXCR, keeping a single row per CDR3 protein. The repertoire holds tens of thousands of distinct CDR3 sequences, with around 4% as singletons. This rearrangement joins TRBV5-1 to TRBJ1-1, with TRBD1 identical over 8 bases. The receptor's source is a woman aged 60-75 years with multiple sclerosis. The specimen sequenced was PBMCs. The CDR3 nucleotides read TGCGCCAGCAGCCTAACCGGGACAGGTATTCTCACTGAAGCTTTCTTT. Its translation is CASSLTGTGILTEAFF. Based on the CDR3 plus reference TRBV5-1 and TRBJ1-1, the full variable domain is KAGVTQTPRYLIKTRGQQVTLSCSPISGHRSVSWYQQTPGQGLQFLFEYFSETQRNKGNFPGRFSGRQFSNSRSEMNVSTLELGDSALYLCASSLTGTGILTEAFFGQGTRLTVV.